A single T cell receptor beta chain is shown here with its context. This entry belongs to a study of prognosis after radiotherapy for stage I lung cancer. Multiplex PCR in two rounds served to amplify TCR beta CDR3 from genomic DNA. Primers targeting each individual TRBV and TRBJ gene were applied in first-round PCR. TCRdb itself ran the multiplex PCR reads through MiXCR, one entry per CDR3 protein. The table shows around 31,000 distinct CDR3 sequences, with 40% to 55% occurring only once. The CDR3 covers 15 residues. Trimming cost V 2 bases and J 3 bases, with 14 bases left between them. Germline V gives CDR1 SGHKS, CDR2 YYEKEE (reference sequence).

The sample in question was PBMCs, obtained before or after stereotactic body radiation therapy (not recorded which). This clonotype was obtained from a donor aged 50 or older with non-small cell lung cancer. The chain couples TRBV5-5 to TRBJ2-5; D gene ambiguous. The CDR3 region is CASSFLSRVKETQYF. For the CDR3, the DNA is TGTGCCAGCAGCTTCCTTTCGAGAGTAAAAGAGACCCAGTACTTC.